This TCR beta chain was obtained from a study of T cell responses to AZD1222 COVID-19 vaccine. Study-wide points: The CD4 TCRs associated with vaccination extended across spike and predominated at 160-218 and 743-854. The study reported that nearly half of spike-specific TCRs target unmutated variant regions. Scientists sampled the repertoires only once the peak T cell response had passed. Only six individuals given AZD1222 were seropositive at baseline.

Generated by immunoSEQ multiplex PCR, the TCRdb table keeps only in-frame clones and is missing some. The sample yields over 90,000 clones, 84% seen once. CDR3 length: 15 residues. The germline CDR1 and CDR2 sequences are MNHEY and SVGEGT. J lost 7 bases, V lost 6 bases, and 10 bases had no gene match. This clone was seen once. The antigen is unknown. The sequences come from peripheral blood, collected on day 0 of AZD1222 vaccination. The TCR sequence derives from an adult in good health. This chain uses TRBV6-2 or TRBV6-3 with TRBJ2-1; 9 bases map to TRBD2. The CDR3: CASSRGRAFSNEQFF. The CDR3 DNA is TGTGCCAGCAGCCGCGGGAGGGCCTTCTCAAATGAGCAGTTCTTC.